The clone carrying this T cell receptor (beta chain) was seen more than once but under ten times. Antigen specificity is unknown. This sample is part of a study of T-cell memory formation after mild COVID-19. Study details: TCR clusters were largely donor specific.

TCRdb called the 5' RACE reads again in MiXCR, with one record for every CDR3 protein. Among around 310,000 distinct CDR3 sequences listed, around 15% were seen once. Study conclusions and caveats: Contracting clones, day 15 to 85, had balanced CD4/CD8, and later expanders favored CD4+. Cross-reactive memory seemingly joined, as some responding clones were found in pre-infection memory.

The CDR3 runs to 14 residues. Looked up from germline, CDR1 is SGHTA and CDR2 is FQGTGA. V dropped 2 bases and J dropped 6 bases, with 13 bases sitting between them. Sequences were obtained from PBMCs or a T cell subset sorted from them (not recorded which). The chain has TRBV7-3 and TRBJ1-1, with D possibly TRBD1 on 6 matching bases. The receptor was derived from a man aged 18 to 30 who had mild COVID-19 (a few samples of this study predate the infection). Cell type and time point are not known. The CDR3 loop reads CASSLGGARAEAFF. The DNA for the CDR3 is TGTGCCAGCAGCTTAGGGGGGGCTAGGGCTGAAGCTTTCTTT.